The 11 T cell receptor beta chains listed next were all sequenced from one sample in a study of blood T cell repertoires in COVID-19. Clones were read by immunoSEQ multiplex PCR, and TCRdb kept only the in-frame ones, dropping some. The sample shows more than 300,000 clones, around 87% of them seen only once. The sequenced sample was PBMCs or T cells enriched from blood (not recorded which). The source is a man aged 35 to 55 in a cohort exposed to, infected with or recovered from COVID-19 (not recorded which).

V is TRBV19 and J is TRBJ1-6; 8 bases match TRBD1. The trim removed 0 bases at V and 7 bases at J, leaving 5 bases unmatched. CDR3 length: 16 residues. Germline V lookup: CDR1 LNHDA, CDR2 SQIVND (reference sequence). The CDR3: CASSIDRTGNNSPLHF. The CDR3 DNA follows: TGTGCCAGTAGTATAGACCGGACAGGGAACAATTCACCCCTCCACTTT.

The rearrangement joins TRBV7-2 to TRBJ2-3, with D possibly TRBD1 on 5 matching bases. V was shortened by 6 bases and J by 6 bases, with 16 bases between the two germline ends. The CDR3 is 14 amino acids. CDR1 and CDR2 from the germline V gene are SGHTA and FQGNSA. The CDR3 sequence: CASSPRGQSDTQYF. The CDR3 nucleotides read TGTGCCAGCAGTCCCCGTGGACAATCGGATACGCAGTATTTT.

This clone was seen more than once but under ten times. The chain is built from TRBV10-3 and TRBJ1-6; no clear D. The germline V and J ends were trimmed by 2 bases and 0 bases, with 8 bases remaining between them. The CDR3 has 16 residues. CDR1 and CDR2 from the germline V gene are ENHRY and SYGVKD. This CDR3 is CAISEAAYSYNSPLHF. The CDR3 DNA reads as TGTGCCATCAGTGAGGCAGCGTACTCCTATAATTCACCCCTCCACTTT.

The chain recombines TRBV10-3 with TRBJ1-5; D unresolved. Trimming stripped 6 bases from V and 4 bases from J, with 7 bases between. The CDR3 loop spans 12 amino acids. Germline-derived CDR1 and CDR2 are ENHRY and SYGVKD. This chain's CDR3 is CAISAENQPQHF. DNA of the CDR3: TGTGCCATCAGCGCAGAAAATCAGCCCCAGCATTTT.

The V and J genes are TRBV10-2 and TRBJ2-6; 11 bases map to TRBD1. V was pared by 5 bases and J by 2 bases, with 5 bases of the junction left unmatched. This CDR3 region has 17 residues. From germline, CDR1 is WSHSY and CDR2 SAAADI. DNA of the CDR3: TGCGCCAGCAGTCGGACAGGGGGCTTCCCTGGGGCCAACGTCCTGACTTTC. Protein: CASSRTGGFPGANVLTF.

The rearrangement uses TRBV3-1 (or the pseudogene TRBV3-2) and TRBJ1-5; D not resolved. The CDR3 runs 13 residues. V was trimmed by 0 bases and J by 6 bases, leaving 6 bases between them. Per germline, CDR1 LGHDT and CDR2 YNNKEL (reference sequence). The CDR3 here is CASSQDSSQPQHF. CDR3 DNA: TGTGCCAGCAGCCAAGATTCGAGTCAGCCCCAGCATTTT.

The chain employs TRBV7-8 and TRBJ2-5, with 8 bases identical to TRBD1. The CDR3 is 14 amino acids. V dropped 4 bases and J dropped 5; count of bases not matched to a gene: 6. The germline CDR1 and CDR2 sequences are SGHVS and FQNEAQ. In DNA, the CDR3 is TGTGCCAGCAGCTCAAACGACAGGGGTGAGACCCAGTACTTC. The encoded protein is CASSSNDRGETQYF.

Only one count was recorded for this clone. The chain recombines TRBV5-1 with TRBJ2-3; 7 nucleotides match TRBD1. The CDR3 is made up of 15 amino acids. With V trimmed by 4 bases and J by 0 bases, 5 bases remained unmatched. Germline loops: CDR1 SGHRS, CDR2 YFSETQ. CDR3 nucleotide sequence: TGCGCCAGCAGCCCCACACAGGGGAGCACAGATACGCAGTATTTT. Its translation: CASSPTQGSTDTQYF. The full variable domain, with the rest looked up from reference TRBV5-1 and TRBJ2-3, is KAGVTQTPRYLIKTRGQQVTLSCSPISGHRSVSWYQQTPGQGLQFLFEYFSETQRNKGNFPGRFSGRQFSNSRSEMNVSTLELGDSALYLCASSPTQGSTDTQYFGPGTRLTVL.

The V and J genes are TRBV7-8 and TRBJ2-5, with 12 bases matching TRBD2. This CDR3 comprises 16 residues. The germline CDR1 and CDR2 sequences are SGHVS and FQNEAQ. Unmatched junction bases numbered 10, after V lost 7 bases and J lost 4 bases. This CDR3 is CASTVLAGGGIETQYF. CDR3 DNA sequence: TGTGCCAGCACCGTACTAGCGGGAGGAGGTATAGAGACCCAGTACTTC.

CDR3 residues: CASSSYRGRTEAFF. The CDR3 coding sequence is TGTGCCAGCAGCTCATACAGGGGGCGGACTGAAGCTTTCTTT. The genes are TRBV11-2 and TRBJ1-1, with 9 bases lining up with TRBD1. CDR1 and CDR2 from the germline V gene are SGHAT and FQNNGV. This CDR3 is built from 14 residues. Germline trimming cut 4 bases from V and 5 bases from J; bases unmatched to any gene: 5. The variable domain in full, with the rest retrieved from reference TRBV11-2 and TRBJ1-1, is EAGVAQSPRYKIIEKRQSVAFWCNPISGHATLYWYQQILGQGPKLLIQFQNNGVVDDSQLPKDRFSAERLKGVDSTLKIQPAKLEDSAVYLCASSSYRGRTEAFFGQGTRLTVV.

The chain employs TRBV5-4 and TRBJ2-1; the D gene is possibly TRBD2 (6 bases). Germline CDR1 SGHNT, CDR2 YYREEE (reference sequence). The germline V and J ends were trimmed by 0 bases and 3 bases, with 13 bases remaining between them. This CDR3 has 16 residues. The CDR3 protein is CASSLAGSGLYNEQFF. Here the CDR3 DNA reads TGTGCCAGCAGCTTGGCGGGGAGCGGGCTCTACAATGAGCAGTTCTTC.